This T cell receptor beta chain comes out of a study of T cell responses to AZD1222 COVID-19 vaccine. Study-wide findings and caveats: Rises in breadth and depth of Spike-specific TCRs came after two AZD1222 doses. The study identified only 6 or 7 AZD1222 recipients as seropositive at baseline.

Both about-4-week and about-12-week second-dose recipients were combined. V shed 0 bases and J 7 bases; nucleotides not matched to a gene: 5. The CDR3 runs 16 residues. Germline CDR1 and CDR2: MNHEY and SVGEGT. As concerns this clone: The antigen is undetermined.

Sequenced by immunoSEQ multiplex PCR; TCRdb stores in-frame clones only, minus some. The sample has 190,000 or so clones, 88% seen once; the top ten hold roughly 26%. The J gene is TRBJ2-2, the V gene TRBV6-2 or TRBV6-3, with 10 bases identical to TRBD2. The source of this sequence is an adult who received the AZD1222 COVID-19 vaccine. The sequences come from peripheral blood, collected 28 days after the second AZD1222 dose. The CDR3 region is CASSYSRTSGVGELFF. In nucleotides, the CDR3 is TGTGCCAGCAGTTACTCGAGGACTAGCGGTGTCGGGGAGCTGTTTTTT.